The rows below give T cell receptor beta chains drawn from one sample of a study of Ad26.COV2.S vaccination and SARS-CoV-2 variants. Some clones are missing from TCRdb's copy, which holds only in-frame ones; the method was immunoSEQ multiplex PCR. This table holds approximately 400,000 clones, around 92% found once. The sequencing used peripheral blood, collected after recovery from COVID-19. The receptors stem from a human donor who had recovered from COVID-19. Both conserved end residues are trimmed from each CDR3. D genes are given only for firm matches. Clone size is shown for a subset of rows, as once, few, many or a class of expanded clone.

d_call clone_size v_call cdr3_aa
TRBD2 . TRBV5-4 ASSLDASGGTDTQY
. . TRBV13 ASSFIGNEQF
. . TRBV5-5 ASSKPGGENEKLF
. . TRBV7-9 ASSLVGDQPQH
. . TRBV12-3/TRBV12-4 ASSLQGNTIY
. . TRBV13 ASSRRGRDTQY
TRBD1 . TRBV12-3/TRBV12-4 ASNNRGDTEAF
. once TRBV4-3 ASSQDGQTNQPQH
TRBD1 . TRBV4-3 ASSQDRGYNSPLH
TRBD1 few TRBV30 AWSAGKGAKLGTEAF
. . TRBV27 ASSLFLNQPQH
. . TRBV29-1 SVSHVGTDTQY
. . TRBV15 ATSTWPSNTEAF
. . TRBV5-1 ASSKDSNTEAF
. once TRBV5-4 ASSLGSTGMNTEAF
TRBD2 . TRBV9 ASSVLAGGTDTQY
. once TRBV24-1 ATSDPGTNNEQF
. . TRBV5-1 ASSLDGGRSYT
TRBD1 . TRBV9 ASSATGLGTEAF
. . TRBV3-1/TRBV3-2 ASSHSYEQY
TRBD1 once TRBV6-5 ASRPGQGYYEQY
. . TRBV10-1 ASSEWPTKTEQY
. . TRBV21-1 ASSKGEPHYEQY
. . TRBV3-1/TRBV3-2 ASSQETEQY
. . TRBV12-1 ASSFSPGQGNMNTEAF
TRBD1 . TRBV12-5 ASGQTGAKSYT
. . TRBV5-7 ASSLCDRVNQPQH
TRBD2 . TRBV5-1 ASRLSGADTQY
TRBD2 . TRBV18 ASSPLAEKETQY
. . TRBV10-3 AISELATRGEQF
. . TRBV7-8 ASSLAALALTGELF
. . TRBV2 ASSIGGIMVAF
TRBD1 . TRBV10-2 ASSLKLGQVGNTIY
TRBD1 . TRBV27 ASSPGQASNYGYT
. . TRBV5-4 ASSLSAGADT
. . TRBV3-1/TRBV3-2 ASSQRGLGINYGYT
. . TRBV10-3 AIRGGGAGFGAF